This T cell receptor beta chain was recovered during a study of early T cells in non-severe SARS-CoV-2 infection. Whole-study results and caveats: The study's VDJdb matching favored anti-spike CD8 responses and missed private and CD4 specificities.

cDNA molecules, individually, were tagged with unique molecular identifiers. TCRdb re-derived calls from the 5' RACE reads in MiXCR, one entry per CDR3 protein. The table has tens of thousands of distinct CDR3 sequences, roughly 13% seen once. This CDR3 region has 16 residues. Germline-derived CDR1 and CDR2 are SGHAT and FQNNGV. The junction had 10 bases not matched to a gene; V was cut back by 3 bases and J by 5 bases. In this sample, this clonotype turned up many times. Its antigen is not identified. The chain links TRBV11-2 to TRBJ2-3, with 8 positions matching TRBD2. This clonotype was obtained from an adult who was a healthcare worker with PCR-confirmed SARS-CoV-2 infection or an uninfected control (not recorded which). The specimen sequenced was whole blood. CDR3 sequence reads: CASSFGGSGALDTQYF. CDR3 bases: TGTGCCAGCAGCTTCGGTGGTAGCGGGGCGTTAGATACGCAGTATTTT.